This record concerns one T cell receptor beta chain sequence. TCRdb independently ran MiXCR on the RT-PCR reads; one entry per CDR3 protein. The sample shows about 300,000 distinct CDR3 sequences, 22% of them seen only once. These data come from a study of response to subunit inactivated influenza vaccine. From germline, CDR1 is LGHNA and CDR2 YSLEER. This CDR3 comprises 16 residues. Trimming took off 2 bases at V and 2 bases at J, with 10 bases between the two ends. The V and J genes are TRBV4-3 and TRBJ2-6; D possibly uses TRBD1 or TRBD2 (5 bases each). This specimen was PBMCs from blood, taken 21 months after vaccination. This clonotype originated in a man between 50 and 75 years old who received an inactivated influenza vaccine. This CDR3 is CASSQSLGPGANVLTF. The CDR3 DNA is TGCGCCAGCAGCCAATCCCTGGGACCTGGGGCCAACGTCCTGACTTTC.